The 23 T cell receptor beta chains given below trace back to one sample, sequenced in a study of cytomegalovirus exposure and HLA in healthy donors. PCR employed 60 Vbeta and 13 Jbeta primers. Generated by immunoSEQ multiplex PCR, the TCRdb table keeps only in-frame clones and is missing some. Among some 130,000 clones, about three quarters were seen once, and the ten largest hold 1% to 1.5%. What was sequenced was PBMCs. Receptors originate from a male donor in good health and CMV-seropositive.

The chain uses TRBV9 and TRBJ2-3; 13 nucleotides align to TRBD2. Germline V gene data show CDR1 as SGDLS and CDR2 as YYNGEE. This CDR3 contains 17 residues. The V and J ends lost 2 bases and 7 bases, in that order; junction bases with no gene match: 10. The CDR3 sequence: CASSVGTSGMAPNTQYF. CDR3 sequence (DNA): TGTGCCAGCAGCGTCGGGACTAGCGGGATGGCGCCCAATACGCAGTATTTT.

This clone was seen more than once but under ten times. V and J are TRBV25-1 and TRBJ2-5; weak D call: TRBD1 (6 bases). CDR3 length: 14 amino acids. Trimming took 3 bases from V and 2 from J, leaving 10 bases between them. CDR1 is MGHDK, CDR2 SYGVNS, per germline. The CDR3 nucleotides read TGTGCCAGCAGTGAGGGACAACTTCAAGAGACCCAGTACTTC. Residues: CASSEGQLQETQYF.

The chain is built from TRBV9 and TRBJ2-1; the match to TRBD1 covers 7 bases. Germline-derived CDR1 and CDR2 are SGDLS and YYNGEE. CDR3 length equals 15 residues. J gave up 4 bases and V 0 bases, and 4 bases lay outside the gene matches. Here the CDR3 DNA reads TGTGCCAGCAGCGTAGGACAGGGAGAATACAATGAGCAGTTCTTC. This gives the protein CASSVGQGEYNEQFF.

The chain joins TRBV4-1 to TRBJ2-5, with unresolved D. The last part of the DNA fits TRBJ2-7 better; the J call may be wrong. Germline CDR1 and CDR2: MGHRA and YSYEKL. The CDR3 covers 15 residues. The CDR3 sequence: CASSQVRGPEYEQYF. DNA of the CDR3: TGCGCCAGCAGCCAAGTCCGAGGTCCCGAATACGAGCAGTACTTC.

The J gene is TRBJ2-3, the V gene TRBV19; a possible D gene is TRBD1 (5 bases). Germline V gives CDR1 LNHDA, CDR2 SQIVND (reference sequence). The CDR3 is made up of 16 amino acids. Trimming stripped 2 bases from V and 0 bases from J, with 12 bases between. In DNA, the CDR3 is TGTGCCAGTAGTATAAGTCAGGGTAGGAGCACAGATACGCAGTATTTT. Protein product: CASSISQGRSTDTQYF.

This clone was found once. V is TRBV5-6 and J is TRBJ2-3; D possibly corresponds to TRBD1 (5 bases). The CDR3 runs 18 residues. Germline CDR1 SGHDT, CDR2 YYEEEE. V lost 2 bases and J lost 0, with 19 bases in between. The CDR3 protein is CASSFSTAGIISTDTQYF. CDR3 in DNA: TGTGCCAGCAGCTTTTCCACCGCAGGGATTATAAGCACAGATACGCAGTATTTT.

This clone was counted a single time. This chain links TRBV28 with TRBJ1-5; maybe TRBD1 (6 bases). V lost 4 bases to trimming and J lost 3 bases, with 13 bases between them. The CDR3 runs 15 residues. Per the germline V gene, CDR1 is MDHEN and CDR2 is SYDVKM. CDR3 nucleotide sequence: TGTGCCAGCAGTTCCCCCACAGGGAACAATCAGCCCCAGCATTTT. Its protein product is CASSSPTGNNQPQHF.

The V and J genes are TRBV19 and TRBJ1-5; possibly TRBD1 for D (5 bases). The CDR3 is 15 amino acids. V lost 5 bases and J lost 2, with 13 bases in between. Germline V gene sequence: CDR1 LNHDA, CDR2 SQIVND (reference sequence). In nucleotides, the CDR3 is TGTGCCAGTAGTTGGGAAGGAGGGGGCAATCAGCCCCAGCATTTT. Translating gives CASSWEGGGNQPQHF. Based on the CDR3 plus reference TRBV19 and TRBJ1-5, the full variable domain is DGGITQSPKYLFRKEGQNVTLSCEQNLNHDAMYWYRQDPGQGLRLIYYSQIVNDFQKGDIAEGYSVSREKKESFPLTVTSAQKNPTAFYLCASSWEGGGNQPQHFGDGTRLSIL.

The chain employs TRBV7-9 and TRBJ1-4, with TRBD1 matching over 9 bases. Germline loops: CDR1 SEHNR, CDR2 FQNEAQ (reference sequence). The CDR3 consists of 15 residues. J lost 7 bases, V lost 5 bases, and 8 bases had no gene match. The CDR3 region has the DNA TGTGCCAGCAGCACTACCGGACAGGGGACTGAAAAACTGTTTTTT. It encodes CASSTTGQGTEKLFF.

This chain links TRBV6-5 with TRBJ1-4, with 7 bases that match TRBD1. Germline V lookup: CDR1 MNHEY, CDR2 SVGAGI. The CDR3 loop spans 15 amino acids. Trimming took 2 bases from V and 8 from J; bases not matched to a gene: 8. In nucleotides, the CDR3 is TGTGCCAGCAGTTACGGGAACAGGGGAGGCGAAAAACTGTTTTTT. It encodes CASSYGNRGGEKLFF.

V usage is TRBV7-9 and J usage is TRBJ2-1; D perhaps matches TRBD1 (6 bases). Germline CDR1 and CDR2: SEHNR and FQNEAQ (reference sequence). Trimming took 1 base from V and 4 from J, leaving 11 bases between them. This CDR3 region has 15 residues. The CDR3 region is CASSLEGERYNEQFF. As DNA, the CDR3 is TGTGCCAGCAGCTTAGAGGGGGAGAGGTACAATGAGCAGTTCTTC.

The chain uses TRBV6-5 and TRBJ1-1; D gene uncertain. The CDR3 contains 13 residues. From germline, CDR1 is MNHEY and CDR2 SVGAGI. V was trimmed by 8 bases and J by 6 bases, leaving 16 bases between them. The CDR3 DNA sequence: TGTGCCAGCCGTTTTTTAGCCTCCCCTGAAGCTTTCTTT. This encodes CASRFLASPEAFF.

The V call is TRBV11-2, the J call TRBJ1-1; no clear D gene. There are 13 residues in the CDR3. The V end lost 1 base, the J end lost 8 bases, and 11 bases lay between the germline ends. The germline CDR1 and CDR2 sequences are SGHAT and FQNNGV. The CDR3 DNA follows: TGTGCCAGCAGCTTAGTAGGTGCGGGAGAAGCTTTCTTT. Residues: CASSLVGAGEAFF.

The J gene is TRBJ2-1, the V gene TRBV27, with 7 bases lining up with TRBD2. The trim removed 7 bases at V and 2 bases at J, leaving 8 bases unmatched. CDR3 size: 15 residues. The germline gives CDR1 MNHEY, CDR2 SMNVEV (reference sequence). DNA for the CDR3: TGTGCCAGCAACCGGCAGGGACTAACCTACAATGAGCAGTTCTTC. Translation: CASNRQGLTYNEQFF.

The V call is TRBV9, the J call TRBJ1-4; 7 bases fit TRBD1. CDR1 is SGDLS and CDR2 is YYNGEE in the germline V gene. V trimming: 2 bases; J trimming: 7 bases; junction bases outside the gene matches: 5. The CDR3 consists of 14 residues. The CDR3 is CASSVDRAGEKLFF. CDR3 bases: TGTGCCAGCAGCGTCGACAGGGCGGGTGAAAAACTGTTTTTT. Using reference TRBV9 and TRBJ1-4 for the parts outside the CDR3, the full variable domain is DSGVTQTPKHLITATGQRVTLRCSPRSGDLSVYWYQQSLDQGLQFLIQYYNGEERAKGNILERFSAQQFPDLHSELNLSSLELGDSALYFCASSVDRAGEKLFFGSGTQLSVL.

V gene TRBV9 combines with J gene TRBJ1-2; 11 bases agree with TRBD1. V lost 4 bases and J lost 4; bases outside the gene matches: 6. From germline, CDR1 is SGDLS and CDR2 YYNGEE. CDR3 length equals 15 residues. The CDR3 is CASSPGQGAGYGYTF. The CDR3, as DNA: TGTGCCAGCAGCCCTGGACAGGGGGCCGGCTATGGCTACACCTTC.

V and J are TRBV4-1 and TRBJ2-1; 10 bases line up with TRBD2. Looked up from germline, CDR1 is MGHRA and CDR2 is YSYEKL. This CDR3 spans 16 amino acids. After removal of 1 base from V and 9 bases from J, the junction contained 9 bases not matched to a gene. In nucleotides, the CDR3 is TGCGCCAGCAGCCAAGGGCGGGCTAGCGGGAGAGGTGAGCAGTTCTTC. Its protein is CASSQGRASGRGEQFF.

The chain uses TRBV7-9 and TRBJ2-7, with TRBD1 matching over 8 bases. The CDR3 loop spans 15 amino acids. CDR1 is SEHNR, CDR2 FQNEAQ, per germline (reference sequence). The junction had 10 bases not matched to a gene; V was cut back by 5 bases and J by 4 bases. The CDR3: CASSPWTGLGYEQYF. The CDR3 coding sequence is TGTGCCAGCAGCCCTTGGACAGGGTTGGGATACGAGCAGTACTTC.

This clone was counted only a few times. The V and J genes are TRBV5-4 and TRBJ1-4, with a weak D call TRBD1 (5 bases). V was pared by 1 base and J by 8 bases, with 9 bases between. The CDR3 covers 13 residues. The V gene's germline CDR1 is SGHNT and CDR2 YYREEE (reference sequence). This chain's CDR3 is CASSLQQEEKLFF. Written as DNA, the CDR3 is TGTGCCAGCAGCTTGCAACAGGAAGAAAAACTGTTTTTT.

This chain joins TRBV27 and TRBJ2-2; TRBD2 aligns across 7 bases. Germline assignment: CDR1 MNHEY and CDR2 SMNVEV (reference sequence). The CDR3 length is 14 residues. V shed 7 bases, J shed 6 bases, and the junction held 8 bases outside the gene matches. In nucleotides, the CDR3 is TGTGCCAGCACCCCCCTCCGGGGGGCCGGGGAGCTGTTTTTT. It translates to CASTPLRGAGELFF.

This clone was seen a few times. The chain uses TRBV6-5 and TRBJ1-6; D possibly corresponds to TRBD1 (6 bases). The CDR3 covers 14 residues. Trimming removed 4 bases from V and 7 bases from J, with 11 bases in between. CDR1 is MNHEY and CDR2 is SVGAGI in the germline V gene. The CDR3: CASSSSGVNSPLHF. CDR3 nucleotides: TGTGCCAGCAGTTCGTCAGGGGTGAATTCACCCCTCCACTTT.

This chain uses TRBV7-8 with TRBJ2-3; D is possibly TRBD2 (5 bases). Germline V gene lookup returns CDR1 SGHVS and CDR2 FQNEAQ. The V gene lost 5 bases and the J gene lost 0 bases, with 9 bases spanning the gap. This CDR3 comprises 14 residues. CDR3 residues: CASSRAASTDTQYF. DNA of the CDR3: TGTGCCAGCAGCCGAGCGGCTAGCACAGATACGCAGTATTTT.

V and J are TRBV19 and TRBJ2-3; 9 bases are a match to TRBD2. The CDR3 totals 15 residues. V was clipped by 7 bases and J by 6 bases; unmatched bases: 11. In germline, CDR1 is LNHDA, CDR2 SQIVND (reference sequence). The CDR3 DNA is TGTGCCAGTACATGGGCGGGGGGGCCGGGTGATACGCAGTATTTT. Translating gives CASTWAGGPGDTQYF.